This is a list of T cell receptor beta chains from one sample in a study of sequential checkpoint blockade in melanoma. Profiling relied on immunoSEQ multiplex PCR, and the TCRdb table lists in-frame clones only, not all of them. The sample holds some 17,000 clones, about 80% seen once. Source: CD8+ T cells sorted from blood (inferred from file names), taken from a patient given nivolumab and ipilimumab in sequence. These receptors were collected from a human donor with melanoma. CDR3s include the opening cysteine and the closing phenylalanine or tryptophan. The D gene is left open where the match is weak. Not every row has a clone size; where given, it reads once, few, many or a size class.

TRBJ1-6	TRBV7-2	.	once	TGTGCCAGCAGCTTAGTGGGACTCTCTGATTCACCCCTCCACTTT	CASSLVGLSDSPLHF
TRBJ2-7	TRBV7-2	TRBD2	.	TGTGCCAGCAGCGCCGGACTAGCGGGGGGTTACGAGCAGTACTTC	CASSAGLAGGYEQYF
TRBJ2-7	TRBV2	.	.	TGTGCCAGCAGTGATCGAGGCGGATCCTACGAGCAGTACTTC	CASSDRGGSYEQYF
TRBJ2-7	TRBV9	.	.	TGTGCCAGCAGCGTAATAGGGGCTGGAGAGCAGTACTTC	CASSVIGAGEQYF
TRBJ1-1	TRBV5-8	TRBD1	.	TGTGCCAGCAGCCAAGGACAGGTCACTGAAGCTTTCTTT	CASSQGQVTEAFF
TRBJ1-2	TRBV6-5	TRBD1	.	TGTGCCAGCAGTTACGGGACAGGGGTTCCTCCTCAGGGCTACACCTTC	CASSYGTGVPPQGYTF
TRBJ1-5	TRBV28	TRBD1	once	TGTGCCAGCAGTACGATACGGACAGGGGGGGAAGGCAATCAGCCCCAGCATTTT	CASSTIRTGGEGNQPQHF
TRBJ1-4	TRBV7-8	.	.	TGTGCCAGCAGCTTCCGGGACACCTATGAAAAACTGTTTTTT	CASSFRDTYEKLFF
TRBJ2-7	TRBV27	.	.	TGTGCCAGCAGTATATCAGGGGCCGTTCGCCACGAGCAGTACTTC	CASSISGAVRHEQYF
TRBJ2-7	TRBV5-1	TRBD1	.	TGCGCCAGCAGAGGAAAGGGGGCCGGTGAGCAGTACTTC	CASRGKGAGEQYF
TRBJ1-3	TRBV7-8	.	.	TGTGCCAGCAGCTTAGGCAGGATATACGCTCTGAGCTCTGGAAACACCATATATTTT	CASSLGRIYALSSGNTIYF
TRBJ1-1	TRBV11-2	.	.	TGTGCCAGCAGCTTACAGGGGCTCAGCACTGAAGCTTTCTTT	CASSLQGLSTEAFF
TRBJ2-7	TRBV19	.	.	TGTGCCAGTAGTATAGCGGGGGAAACCCTCTACGAGCAGTACTTC	CASSIAGETLYEQYF
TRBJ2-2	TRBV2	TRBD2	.	TGTGCCAGCAGTGAACGTAGCGGGAGTTACACCGGGGAGCTGTTTTTT	CASSERSGSYTGELFF
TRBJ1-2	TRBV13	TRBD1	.	TGTGCCAGCAGCTTAGTTGGTCCAGGGGGAAACTATGGCTACACCTTC	CASSLVGPGGNYGYTF
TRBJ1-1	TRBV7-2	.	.	TGTGCCAGCAGCTCCACCGCGGGCGGATGGAACACTGAAGCTTTCTTT	CASSSTAGGWNTEAFF
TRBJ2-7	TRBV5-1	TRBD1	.	TGCGCCAGCAGCAGTCCGGGACAGGGTCCCGAGCAGTACTTC	CASSSPGQGPEQYF
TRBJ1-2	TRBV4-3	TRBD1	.	TGCGCCAGCAGCCAGTCGACAGGGGAGGTCTTCGGCTACACCTTC	CASSQSTGEVFGYTF
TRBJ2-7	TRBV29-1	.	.	TGCAGCGTTTCCCCAACAAGCTCCTACGAGCAGTACTTC	CSVSPTSSYEQYF
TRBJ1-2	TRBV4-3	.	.	TGCGCCAGCAGCCAAGATAGTACAGTTAACTATGGCTACACCTTC	CASSQDSTVNYGYTF
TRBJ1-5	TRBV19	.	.	TGTGCCAGTGCGACAGGTTATAGCAATCAGCCCCAGCATTTT	CASATGYSNQPQHF
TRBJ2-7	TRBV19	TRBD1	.	TGTGCCAGTAGTATCCGGGACAGGGGGCAAGAGCAGTACTTC	CASSIRDRGQEQYF
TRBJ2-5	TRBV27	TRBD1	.	TGTGCCAGCAGCTCAACAGGGGCACCACTACGAGGGCAGTACTTC	CASSSTGAPLRGQYF
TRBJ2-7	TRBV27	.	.	TGTGCCAGCAGTTCGGGGAGGATAGGCCCCCTCTACTACGAGCAGTACTTC	CASSSGRIGPLYYEQYF
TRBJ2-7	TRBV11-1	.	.	TGTGCCAGCAGCCCCTCCCGACACCATTACTACGAGCAGTACTTC	CASSPSRHHYYEQYF
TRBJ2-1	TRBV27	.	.	TGTGCCAGCAGTTTTAAAGGAGGGGATTACTACAATGAGCAGTTCTTC	CASSFKGGDYYNEQFF
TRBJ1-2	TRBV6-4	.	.	TGTGCCAGCAGTGAGGGCGCAGGCCCGGGGAGCTATGGCTACACCTTC	CASSEGAGPGSYGYTF
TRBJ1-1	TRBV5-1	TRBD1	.	TGCGCCAGCAGCTCGCGGACAGGGTTAAACACTGAAGCTTTCTTT	CASSSRTGLNTEAFF